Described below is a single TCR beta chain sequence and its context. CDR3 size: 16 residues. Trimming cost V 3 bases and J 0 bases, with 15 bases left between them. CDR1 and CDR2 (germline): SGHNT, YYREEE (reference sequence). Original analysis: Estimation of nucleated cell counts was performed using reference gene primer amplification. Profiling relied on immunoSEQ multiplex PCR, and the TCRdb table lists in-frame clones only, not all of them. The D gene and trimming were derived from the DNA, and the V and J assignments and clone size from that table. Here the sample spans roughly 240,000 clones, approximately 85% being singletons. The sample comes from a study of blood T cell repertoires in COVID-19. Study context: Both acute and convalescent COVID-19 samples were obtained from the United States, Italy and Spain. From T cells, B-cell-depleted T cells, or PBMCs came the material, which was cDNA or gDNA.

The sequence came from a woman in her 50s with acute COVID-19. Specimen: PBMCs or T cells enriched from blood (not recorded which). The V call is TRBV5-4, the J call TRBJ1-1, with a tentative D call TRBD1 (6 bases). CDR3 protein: CASSSPGTGMNTEAFF. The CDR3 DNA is TGTGCCAGCAGCTCTCCGGGAACAGGGATGAACACTGAAGCTTTCTTT.